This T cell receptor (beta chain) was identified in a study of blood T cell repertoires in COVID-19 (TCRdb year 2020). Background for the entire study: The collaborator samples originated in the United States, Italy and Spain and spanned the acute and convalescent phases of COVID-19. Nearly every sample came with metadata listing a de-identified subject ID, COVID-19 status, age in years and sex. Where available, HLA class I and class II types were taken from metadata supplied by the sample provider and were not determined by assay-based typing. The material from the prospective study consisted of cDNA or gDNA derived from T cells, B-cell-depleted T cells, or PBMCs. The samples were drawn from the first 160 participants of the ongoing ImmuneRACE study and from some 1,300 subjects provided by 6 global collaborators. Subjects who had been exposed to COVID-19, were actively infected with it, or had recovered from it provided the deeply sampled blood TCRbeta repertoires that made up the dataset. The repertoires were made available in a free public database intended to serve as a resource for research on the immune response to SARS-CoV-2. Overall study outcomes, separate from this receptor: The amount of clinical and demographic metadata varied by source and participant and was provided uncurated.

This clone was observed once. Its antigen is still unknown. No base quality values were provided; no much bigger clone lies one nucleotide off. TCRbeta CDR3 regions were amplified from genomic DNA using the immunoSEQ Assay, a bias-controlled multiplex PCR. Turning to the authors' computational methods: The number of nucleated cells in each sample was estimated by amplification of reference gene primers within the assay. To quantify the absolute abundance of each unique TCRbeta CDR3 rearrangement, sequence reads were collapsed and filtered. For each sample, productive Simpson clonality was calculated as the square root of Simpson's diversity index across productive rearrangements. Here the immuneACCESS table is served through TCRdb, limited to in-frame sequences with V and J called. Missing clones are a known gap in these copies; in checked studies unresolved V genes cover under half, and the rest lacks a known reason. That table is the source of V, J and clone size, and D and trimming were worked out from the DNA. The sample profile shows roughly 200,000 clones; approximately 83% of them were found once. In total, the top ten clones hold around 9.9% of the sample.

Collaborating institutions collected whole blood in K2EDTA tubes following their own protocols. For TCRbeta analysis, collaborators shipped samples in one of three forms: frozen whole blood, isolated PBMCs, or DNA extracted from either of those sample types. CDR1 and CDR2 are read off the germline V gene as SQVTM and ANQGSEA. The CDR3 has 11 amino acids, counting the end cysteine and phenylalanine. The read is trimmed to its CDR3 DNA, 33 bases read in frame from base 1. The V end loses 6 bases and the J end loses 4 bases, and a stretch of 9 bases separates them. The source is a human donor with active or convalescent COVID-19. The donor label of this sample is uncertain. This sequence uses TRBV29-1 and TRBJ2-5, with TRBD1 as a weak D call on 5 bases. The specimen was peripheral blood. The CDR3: CSVAGLETQYF. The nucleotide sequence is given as TGCAGCGTGGCAGGGTTAGAGACCCAGTACTTC.